This record concerns one TCR beta chain sequence. What this receptor recognizes is not known. Per-base qualities were not stored, and no clone one base away is much larger. The CDR3 covers 12 residues, taking in both the cysteine and the phenylalanine. The entry retains the CDR3 DNA only, 36 bases that are in frame from base 1. V drops 9 bases and J drops 5 bases, leaving 13 bases in between. CDR1 and CDR2 were assigned from the germline V gene (reference sequence) as LNHDA and SQIVND. TCRbeta CDR3 regions were amplified from genomic DNA using the immunoSEQ Assay, a bias-controlled multiplex PCR. The study's own analysis went as follows. Nucleated cell counts per sample were estimated from amplification of reference gene primers within the assay. To quantify the absolute abundance of each unique TCRbeta CDR3 rearrangement, sequence reads were collapsed and filtered. For each sample, productive Simpson clonality was calculated as the square root of Simpson's diversity index over productive rearrangements. Entries here come from immuneACCESS through TCRdb and include only in-frame sequences with V and J called. Some clones fail to appear in such tables; in the studies checked, an unresolved V gene covers under half of the shortfall, and the cause of the remainder is unknown. V and J calls and clone size follow that table, whereas D and trimming were derived from the DNA. The sample table contains 14,000 or so clones; only one count was recorded for roughly 87% of them. The ten biggest clones cover over 7.5% of the sample.

The source of the sample is a study of blood T cell repertoires in COVID-19 (dated by TCRdb to 2019 to 2021). Context from the whole study: The collaborator samples originated in the United States, Italy and Spain and spanned the acute and convalescent phases of COVID-19. The material from the prospective study consisted of cDNA or gDNA derived from T cells, B-cell-depleted T cells, or PBMCs. Subjects who had been exposed to COVID-19, were actively infected with it, or had recovered from it provided the deeply sampled blood TCRbeta repertoires that made up the dataset. The repertoires were made available in a free public database intended to serve as a resource for research on the immune response to SARS-CoV-2. The samples were drawn from two sources: the first 160 participants of the ongoing ImmuneRACE study, and 950 to 1,500 subjects contributed by 6 global collaborators. Nearly every sample came with metadata listing a de-identified subject ID, COVID-19 status, age in years and sex. Where available, HLA class I and class II types were taken from metadata supplied by the sample provider and were not determined by assay-based typing.

The paper as a whole reports these results and caveats: How much clinical and demographic metadata was included differed by source and by participant, and the metadata was provided uncurated.

Collaborating institutions collected whole blood in K2EDTA tubes following their own protocols. For TCRbeta analysis, collaborators shipped samples as frozen whole blood, isolated PBMCs, or DNA extracted from either of those sample types. The receptor's source is a human donor in a cohort sampled during active COVID-19. What was sequenced was peripheral blood. Recombination linked TRBV19 to TRBJ2-5; D gene: possibly TRBD2, on 7 matching bases. The sequenced DNA is TGTGCCAGCAAACAGGGAGGGGAGACCCAGTACTTC. It encodes CASKQGGETQYF.